The present T cell receptor (beta chain) was sequenced within a study of blood T cell repertoires in COVID-19. Produced via immunoSEQ multiplex PCR; TCRdb's table is partial and in-frame only. The table records approximately 15,000 clones, approximately 88% of them present only once. This clone was recorded once. Trimming shortened V by 0 bases and J by 1 base, and 13 bases separated the two germline ends. This CDR3 spans 16 amino acids. Germline values: CDR1 SGHRS, CDR2 YFSETQ. The sequence was collected from a human donor in a cohort sampled during active COVID-19. The sample comprised peripheral blood. The chain recombines TRBV5-1 with TRBJ1-1; D is possibly TRBD1 (5 bases). The CDR3 coding sequence is TGCGCCAGCAGCTTGGAGGGGATAGCGGGGAACACTGAAGCTTTCTTT. As protein: CASSLEGIAGNTEAFF.